These 2 T cell receptor beta chains were sequenced from one sample in a study of regulatory T cells in long-lasting Graves disease. Building the TCR beta libraries relied on iRepertoire HTBI primers, and CDR3 regions underwent Arm-PCR. MiXCR was run by TCRdb on the multiplex PCR reads, yielding one entry per CDR3 protein. The table lists 400,000 to 500,000 distinct CDR3 sequences, 20% to 25% of them singletons, with around 7% in the top ten. Noted time point: persistent/refractory GD, antithyroid drugs over 5 years with positive TRAb. From RNA extracted from PBMCs, the TCR library was made. The specimen was peripheral blood mononuclear cells (PBMCs), collected when the disease was refractory, from a patient treated with antithyroid drugs. The receptors originated from a female donor with Graves disease.

This sequence joins TRBV12-3 or TRBV12-4 and TRBJ2-7, with no clear D. CDR3 size: 13 residues. V was cut by 7 bases and J by 5 bases, with 15 bases left in between. The CDR3, as DNA: TGTGCCAGCATTCACCCGGAAGAGGACGAGCAGTACTTC. Translating gives CASIHPEEDEQYF.

In its sample, this clonotype was seen a few times. The CDR3 region is CSANRGGPTGELFF. CDR3 nucleotide sequence: TGCAGTGCTAATAGGGGTGGGCCCACCGGGGAGCTGTTTTTT. The chain joins TRBV20-1 to TRBJ2-2; tentatively, D is TRBD1 (5 bases). This CDR3 is built from 14 residues. The germline V and J ends were trimmed by 4 bases and 4 bases, with 13 bases remaining between them. CDR1 is DFQATT, CDR2 SNEGSKA, per germline (reference sequence).